In its sample, the clone carrying this TCR beta chain was seen a few times. Its specificity is unknown. This specimen belongs to a study of T-cell memory formation after mild COVID-19. Whole-study results and caveats: CD4+ contracting clones were found mainly in CM and EM, and CD8+ ones in EMRA. The pre-infection memory compartment contained some responding clones, suggesting cross-reactive memory joined. Later expanders leaned CD4+, whereas day 15 to 85 contracting clones were balanced CD4/CD8.

CDR3 size: 12 residues. In germline, CDR1 is SQVTM, CDR2 ANQGSEA. J was trimmed by 4 bases and V by 7 bases; bases with no gene match: 1. The authors produced TCR alpha and TCR beta cDNA libraries with sample barcodes and UMIs by 5'RACE using constant-segment primers. TCRdb passed the 5' RACE reads through MiXCR, listing each CDR3 protein once. In the table there are about 400,000 distinct CDR3 sequences, around 24% of which are singletons. The genes are TRBV29-1 and TRBJ2-4; TRBD1 matches 10 bases. Sample: PBMCs or a T cell subset sorted from them (not recorded which). The receptor was isolated from an adult woman who had mild COVID-19 (a few samples of this study predate the infection). Cell type and time point are not known. As DNA, the CDR3 is TGCAGCGGGGGACAGGGGAAAAACATTCAGTACTTC. Translation gives CSGGQGKNIQYF.